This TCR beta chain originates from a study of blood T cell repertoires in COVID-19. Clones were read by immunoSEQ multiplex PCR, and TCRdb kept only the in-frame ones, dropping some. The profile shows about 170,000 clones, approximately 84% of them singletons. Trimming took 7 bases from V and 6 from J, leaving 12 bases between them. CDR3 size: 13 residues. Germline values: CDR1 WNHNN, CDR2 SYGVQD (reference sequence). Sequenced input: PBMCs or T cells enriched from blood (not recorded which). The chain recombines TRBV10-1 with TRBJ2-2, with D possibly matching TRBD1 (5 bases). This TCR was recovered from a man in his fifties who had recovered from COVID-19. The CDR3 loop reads CASTSRVPGELFF. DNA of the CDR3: TGCGCCAGCACCTCCAGGGTTCCCGGGGAGCTGTTTTTT.